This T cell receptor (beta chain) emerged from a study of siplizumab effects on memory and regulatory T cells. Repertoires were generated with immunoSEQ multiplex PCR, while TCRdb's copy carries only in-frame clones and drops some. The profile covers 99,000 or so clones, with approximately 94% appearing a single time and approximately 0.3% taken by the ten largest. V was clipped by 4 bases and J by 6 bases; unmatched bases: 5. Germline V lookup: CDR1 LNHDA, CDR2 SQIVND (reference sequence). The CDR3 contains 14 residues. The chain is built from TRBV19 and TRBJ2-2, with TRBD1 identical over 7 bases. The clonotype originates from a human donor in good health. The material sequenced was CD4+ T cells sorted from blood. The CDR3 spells CASSTTGVAGELFF. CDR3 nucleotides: TGTGCCAGTAGTACCACAGGGGTGGCCGGGGAGCTGTTTTTT.